The 4 T cell receptor beta chains below were found in one sample sequenced in a study of cytomegalovirus exposure and HLA in healthy donors. The assay was immunoSEQ multiplex PCR, and TCRdb's table has in-frame clones only and misses some. The sample has some 200,000 clones, 75% to 95% seen once. Sequencing input: PBMCs. The receptors originated from a woman aged 18-30 years in good health and CMV-seronegative.

The DNA for the CDR3 is TGTGCCAGCAGTGATTCGCGGGTGGGTGGCTACACCTTC. This gives the protein CASSDSRVGGYTF. The V call is TRBV25-1, the J call TRBJ1-2; D not certain. CDR1 and CDR2 from the germline V gene are MGHDK and SYGVNS. V was cut by 3 bases and J by 7 bases, with 12 bases left in between. There are 13 residues in the CDR3.

The chain joins TRBV6-5 to TRBJ2-7; 7 nucleotides align to TRBD1. The CDR3 covers 15 residues. Germline CDR1 is MNHEY and CDR2 is SVGAGI. Trimming cost V 6 bases and J 0 bases; bases outside gene matches: 8. Here the CDR3 reads CASRTLRTGSYEQYF. DNA for the CDR3: TGTGCCAGCAGAACCCTGAGGACAGGCTCCTACGAGCAGTACTTC.

This clone came up once. This chain links TRBV30 with TRBJ2-7; tentative D call: TRBD1 (6 bases). This CDR3 region has 13 residues. CDR1 and CDR2 (germline): GTSNPN, SVGIG (reference sequence). V shed 6 bases and J shed 2 bases, with 14 bases lying between them. CDR3 residues: CACQTGPPYEQYF. CDR3 bases: TGTGCCTGTCAGACAGGACCTCCCTACGAGCAGTACTTC. Variable domain in full (rest from reference TRBV30 and TRBJ2-7): SQTIHQWPATLVQPVGSPLSLECTVEGTSNPNLYWYRQAAGRGLQLLFYSVGIGQISSEVPQNLSASRPQDRQFILSSKKLLLSDSGFYLCACQTGPPYEQYFGPGTRLTVT.

As concerns this clone: The CDR3 does not end in the conserved phenylalanine or tryptophan, so this is likely a read error. The DNA is left out, because the CDR3 cannot be placed on it with certainty; the CDR3 is given as TCRdb lists it. The CDR3 reads CSARDANRQPL. This chain connects TRBV20-1 to TRBJ1-1; the table assigns TRBD1, which was not confirmed against the DNA. From its first to its last residue, the CDR3 has 11 amino acids. The germline CDR1 and CDR2 sequences are DFQATT and SNEGSKA (reference sequence).